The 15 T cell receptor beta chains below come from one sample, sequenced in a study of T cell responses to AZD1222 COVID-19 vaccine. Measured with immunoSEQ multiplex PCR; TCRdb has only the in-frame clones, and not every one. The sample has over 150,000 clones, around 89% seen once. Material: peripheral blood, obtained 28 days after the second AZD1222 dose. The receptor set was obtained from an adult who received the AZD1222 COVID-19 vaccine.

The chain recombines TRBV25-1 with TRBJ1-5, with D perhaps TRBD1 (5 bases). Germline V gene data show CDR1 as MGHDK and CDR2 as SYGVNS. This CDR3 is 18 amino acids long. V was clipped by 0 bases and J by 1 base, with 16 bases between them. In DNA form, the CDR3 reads TGTGCCAGCAGTGAATACAGGGTCGGTGAAAGGAGCAATCAGCCCCAGCATTTT. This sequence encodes CASSEYRVGERSNQPQHF.

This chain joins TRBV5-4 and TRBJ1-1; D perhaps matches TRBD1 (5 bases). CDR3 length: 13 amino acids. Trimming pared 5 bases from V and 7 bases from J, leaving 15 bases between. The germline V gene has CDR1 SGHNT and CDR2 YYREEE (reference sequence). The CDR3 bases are TGTGCCAGCAGGAATGGGGCGGAGGTTGAAGCTTTCTTT. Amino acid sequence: CASRNGAEVEAFF.

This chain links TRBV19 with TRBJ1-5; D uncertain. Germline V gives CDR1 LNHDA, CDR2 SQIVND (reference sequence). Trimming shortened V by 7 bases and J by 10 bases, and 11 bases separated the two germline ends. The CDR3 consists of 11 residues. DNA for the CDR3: TGTGCCAGTACCATGGCAGGACCCCAGCATTTT. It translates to CASTMAGPQHF. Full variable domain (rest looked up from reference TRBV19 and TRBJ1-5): DGGITQSPKYLFRKEGQNVTLSCEQNLNHDAMYWYRQDPGQGLRLIYYSQIVNDFQKGDIAEGYSVSREKKESFPLTVTSAQKNPTAFYLCASTMAGPQHFGDGTRLSIL.

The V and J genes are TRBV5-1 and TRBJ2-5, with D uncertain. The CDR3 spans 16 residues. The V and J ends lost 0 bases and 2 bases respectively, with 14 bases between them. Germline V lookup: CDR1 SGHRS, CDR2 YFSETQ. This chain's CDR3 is CASSLGTRPSQETQYF. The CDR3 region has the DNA TGCGCCAGCAGCTTGGGGACGAGGCCATCTCAAGAGACCCAGTACTTC.

The CDR3 nucleotides read TGTGCCAGCAGTGAGGGCCAAGGTGGAACCCAGTACTTC. Its protein product is CASSEGQGGTQYF. V gene TRBV2 combines with J gene TRBJ2-5; D remains unclear. CDR3 size: 13 residues. V was cut by 3 bases and J by 8 bases, with 13 bases left in between. CDR1 and CDR2 (germline): SNHLY, FYNNEI.

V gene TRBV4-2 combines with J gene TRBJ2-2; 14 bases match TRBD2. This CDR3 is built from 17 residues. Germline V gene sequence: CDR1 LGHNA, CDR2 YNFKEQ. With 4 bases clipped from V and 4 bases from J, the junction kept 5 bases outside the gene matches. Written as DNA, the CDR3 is TGTGCCAGCAGCCCCCGGACTAGCGGGGGGAGCACCGGGGAGCTGTTTTTT. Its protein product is CASSPRTSGGSTGELFF.

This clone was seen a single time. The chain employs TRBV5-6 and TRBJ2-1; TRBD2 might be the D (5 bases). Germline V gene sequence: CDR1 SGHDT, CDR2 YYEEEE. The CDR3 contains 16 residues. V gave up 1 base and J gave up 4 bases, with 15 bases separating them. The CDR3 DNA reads TGTGCCAGCAGCTTGCGGGATTTCGAGTTATACAATGAGCAGTTCTTC. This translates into CASSLRDFELYNEQFF.

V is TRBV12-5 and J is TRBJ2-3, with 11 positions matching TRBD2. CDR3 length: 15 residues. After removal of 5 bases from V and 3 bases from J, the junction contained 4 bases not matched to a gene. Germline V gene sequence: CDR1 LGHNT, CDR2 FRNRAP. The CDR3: CASGQRLAGTDTQYF. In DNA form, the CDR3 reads TGTGCTAGTGGTCAAAGACTAGCGGGGACAGATACGCAGTATTTT.

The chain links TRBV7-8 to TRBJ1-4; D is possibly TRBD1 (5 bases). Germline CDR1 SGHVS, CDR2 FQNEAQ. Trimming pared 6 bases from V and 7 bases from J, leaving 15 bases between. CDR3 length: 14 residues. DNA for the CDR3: TGTGCCAGCAGAAGGGGTGTTAGTGGTGAAAAACTGTTTTTT. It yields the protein CASRRGVSGEKLFF.

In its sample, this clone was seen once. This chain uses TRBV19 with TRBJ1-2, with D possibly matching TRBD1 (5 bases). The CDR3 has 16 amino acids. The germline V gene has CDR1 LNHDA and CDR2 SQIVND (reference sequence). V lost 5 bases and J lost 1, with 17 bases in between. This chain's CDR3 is CASSPDSSHSNYGYTF. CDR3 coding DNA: TGTGCCAGTAGTCCTGACAGCAGCCATAGTAACTATGGCTACACCTTC.

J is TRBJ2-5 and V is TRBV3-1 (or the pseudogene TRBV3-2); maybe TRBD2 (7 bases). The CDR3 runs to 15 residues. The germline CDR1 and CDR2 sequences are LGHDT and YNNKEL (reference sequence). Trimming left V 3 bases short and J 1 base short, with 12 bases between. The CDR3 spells CASSHHGGPQETQYF. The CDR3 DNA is TGTGCCAGCAGCCACCACGGGGGGCCCCAAGAGACCCAGTACTTC.

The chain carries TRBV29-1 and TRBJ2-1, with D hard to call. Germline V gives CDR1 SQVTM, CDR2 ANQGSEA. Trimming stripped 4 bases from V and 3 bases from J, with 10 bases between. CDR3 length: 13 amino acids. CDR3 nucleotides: TGCAGCGTTGCGCCCGTTCTCTACAATGAGCAGTTCTTC. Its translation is CSVAPVLYNEQFF.

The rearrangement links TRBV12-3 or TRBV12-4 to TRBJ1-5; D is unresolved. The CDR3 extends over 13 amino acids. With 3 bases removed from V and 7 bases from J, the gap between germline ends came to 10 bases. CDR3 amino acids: CASSFRGGQPQHF. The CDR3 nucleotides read TGTGCCAGCAGTTTCCGGGGTGGACAGCCCCAGCATTTT.

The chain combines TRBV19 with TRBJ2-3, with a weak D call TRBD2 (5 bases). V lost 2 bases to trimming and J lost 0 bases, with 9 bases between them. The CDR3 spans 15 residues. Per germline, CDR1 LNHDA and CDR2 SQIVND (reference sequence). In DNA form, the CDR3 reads TGTGCCAGTAGTATACCGGGAATTAGCACAGATACGCAGTATTTT. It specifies CASSIPGISTDTQYF.

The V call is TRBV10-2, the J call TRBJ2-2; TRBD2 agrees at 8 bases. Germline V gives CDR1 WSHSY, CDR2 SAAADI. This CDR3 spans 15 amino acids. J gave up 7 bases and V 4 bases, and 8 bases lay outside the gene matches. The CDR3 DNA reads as TGCGCCAGCAGTGTGTCGGGGGGGCCTGGCGGGGAGCTGTTTTTT. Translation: CASSVSGGPGGELFF.